The present entry profiles one TCR beta chain with its context. The data derive from a study of blood T cell repertoires in COVID-19. Sequenced by immunoSEQ multiplex PCR; TCRdb stores in-frame clones only, minus some. The sample includes about 200,000 clones, approximately 84% of them seen just once. The V gene's germline CDR1 is SNHLY and CDR2 FYNNEI. The CDR3 covers 12 residues. V lost 8 bases and J 3 bases, leaving 11 bases between the germline ends. The chain combines TRBV2 with TRBJ2-7, with D tentatively TRBD2 (6 bases). Sequencing was done on a sample of peripheral blood. This sequence was found in a woman older than 75 with acute or convalescent COVID-19. The CDR3 loop is CASGRSVYEQYF. DNA of the CDR3: TGTGCCAGCGGGAGGAGCGTCTACGAGCAGTACTTC.